This paragraph covers one T cell receptor (beta chain) sequence. Its antigen specificity is not known. No base qualities exist here, and no much larger clone lies one base off it. The CDR3 runs 17 amino acids, cysteine and phenylalanine included. Of all the DNA, just the CDR3 is kept, 51 bases in frame from base 1. Trimmed from V: 0 bases; trimmed from J: 12 bases; junction bases lacking a gene match: 17. Per the germline V gene (reference sequence), SEHNR is the CDR1 and FQNEAQ is the CDR2. The data were obtained in a study of T-cell memory formation after mild COVID-19 (dated by TCRdb to about 2021). Looking at the study overall: TCR sequence clusters from the two donors were found to be largely donor specific. In two donors, T-cell clones that expanded and contracted after mild COVID-19 were followed by sequencing TCRalpha and TCRbeta repertoires longitudinally. Two young, previously healthy adult volunteers made up the cohort, one male and one female. The study at large found these results: The study included only a couple of mild cases, and larger cohorts that include severe cases with pre-infection samples were judged to be necessary. Some responding clones were detected in pre-infection memory, suggesting pre-existing cross-reactive memory T cells joined the SARS-CoV-2 response. Clones that contracted from day 15 to 85 showed balanced CD4/CD8 phenotypes, whereas a second wave of clones that expanded from day 15 to 37 leaned towards CD4+. Contracting CD4+ clones were located mainly in the CM and EM memory subsets, whereas CD8+ clones were found to be enriched in EMRA. The second-wave clones that peaked on day 37 were not confirmed to be SARS-CoV-2 specific.

Data came from an Illumina NovaSeq 6000. TCRalpha and TCRbeta cDNA libraries were built by 5'RACE with constant-segment primers, adding sample barcodes and unique molecular identifiers. Trizol reagent was used to extract RNA from every sample. Libraries were amplified in two PCR steps, with a second sample barcode and Illumina TruSeq adapters added in the second step. The libraries were sequenced on an Illumina NovaSeq using 2 x 150 bp paired-end reads. The study's own analysis went as follows. The reads were demultiplexed and collapsed into UMI-guided consensus sequences using migec v1.2.7. Using mixcr v2.1.11, the UMI consensuses were aligned to TRA and TRB V and J templates and assembled into clonotypes. Expanded or contracted clonotypes were those called significant by both edgeR and NoisET, with noise models trained on biological replicates. For edgeR calls, the cutoffs were a false discovery rate-adjusted p below 0.01 and a log2 fold-change threshold of 1. PCA with hierarchical clustering of max-normalized trajectories of the 1000 most abundant clonotypes was used as exploratory dynamics analysis. Separately sequenced CD4+ and CD8+ repertoires were used to assign a CD4 or CD8 phenotype to each responding clone. In TCRdb, the public reads were trimmed at Q25 with fastp and aligned with MiXCR, with productive beta chains retained. Every entry covers one CDR3 protein and lists the most common genes and DNA from its rows. TCRdb's processing, not the authors', yielded these V and J calls. This sample has over 150,000 distinct CDR3 sequences in its table, and roughly a fifth of those were observed once. The top ten hold about 23% of the sample.

Ficoll-Paque density gradient centrifugation was the method used to isolate PBMCs. The rearranged segments are TRBV7-9 and TRBJ2-1; 7 middle bases align to TRBD1. The receptor comes from an adult woman who had mild COVID-19 (a few samples of this study predate the infection). The sample titles of this study are shuffled in the database, so cell type and time point are left out; the donor was told from shared clones. The sequenced sample consisted of PBMCs or a T cell subset sorted from them (not recorded which). The CDR3 region reads CASSLAGDSQPHVGQFF. The nucleotide sequence is TGTGCCAGCAGCTTAGCGGGGGACAGCCAGCCCCACGTAGGGCAGTTCTTC.